These 19 T cell receptor beta chains came from one sample sequenced in a study of control samples from healthy donors and cancer patients. Assay: immunoSEQ multiplex PCR; the TCRdb copy retains only in-frame clones and omits some. The sample lists approximately 190,000 clones; 91% were seen once. The material sequenced was blood. These receptors all come from a man in his thirties or forties in good health.

The chain uses TRBV6-1 and TRBJ1-5, with D hard to call. There are 14 residues in the CDR3. V gave up 1 base and J gave up 11 bases, with 15 bases separating them. CDR1 is MNHNS and CDR2 is SASEGT in the germline V gene. DNA for the CDR3: TGTGCCAGCAGTGAAGAGGGAATGGGAAGGGCCCAGCATTTT. It is translated as CASSEEGMGRAQHF.

The rearrangement links TRBV2 to TRBJ2-7; TRBD1 matches at 7 bases. Germline V CDR1 and CDR2: SNHLY, FYNNEI. CDR3 size: 14 residues. Germline trimming cut 6 bases from V and 1 base from J; bases unmatched to any gene: 6. CDR3 nucleotides: TGTGCCAGCAGAGCCCGGGACAGATCCTACGAGCAGTACTTC. Amino acids: CASRARDRSYEQYF.

This clone was found once. The chain has TRBV4-1 and TRBJ1-2, with D unclear. V lost 0 bases and J 6 bases, leaving 14 bases between the germline ends. Germline lookup yields CDR1 MGHRA and CDR2 YSYEKL. The length of the CDR3 is 15 residues. The DNA of the CDR3 is TGCGCCAGCAGCCAAGATTTAAGGGATCCTCATGGCTACACCTTC. Residues: CASSQDLRDPHGYTF.

The chain recombines TRBV6-4 with TRBJ2-1, with 7 bases that match TRBD2. CDR1 and CDR2 (germline): MRHNA, SNTAGT. CDR3 size: 15 residues. The trim removed 5 bases at V and 6 bases at J, leaving 10 bases unmatched. CDR3 coding DNA: TGTGCCAGCAGTCCTCTACGGGGGGAGCTCAATGAGCAGTTCTTC. Protein sequence: CASSPLRGELNEQFF.

CDR3 sequence reads: CSVEDKTGLSYEQYF. In DNA, the CDR3 is TGCAGCGTTGAAGACAAAACGGGTCTCTCCTACGAGCAGTACTTC. The chain has TRBV29-1 and TRBJ2-7; D is unclear. CDR3 length: 15 amino acids. V was trimmed by 0 bases and J by 0 bases, leaving 12 bases between them. The germline CDR1 and CDR2 sequences are SQVTM and ANQGSEA.

V and J are TRBV6-1 and TRBJ2-1; TRBD1 might be the D (6 bases). The V and J ends lost 4 bases and 7 bases respectively, with 20 bases between them. This CDR3 contains 16 residues. The V gene's germline CDR1 is MNHNS and CDR2 SASEGT. DNA of the CDR3: TGTGCCAGCAGTGGGGGTAGTAGGGGGTATACGAATGAGCAGTTCTTC. Translation: CASSGGSRGYTNEQFF.

The rearrangement uses TRBV10-2 and TRBJ1-6; D is ambiguous. The V gene's germline CDR1 is WSHSY and CDR2 SAAADI. The germline V and J ends were trimmed by 0 bases and 4 bases, with 4 bases remaining between them. The CDR3 has 14 amino acids. CDR3 sequence reads: CASSESTYNSPLHF. The CDR3 DNA reads as TGCGCCAGCAGTGAGTCCACGTATAATTCACCCCTCCACTTT.

The genes are TRBV11-3 and TRBJ2-7, with 7 bases aligning to TRBD2. Germline trimming cut 5 bases from V and 0 bases from J; bases unmatched to any gene: 4. The CDR3 is made up of 14 amino acids. CDR1 and CDR2 (germline): SGHNT, YENEEA. The CDR3 DNA reads as TGTGCCAGCAGCCCGGGACTATCCTCCTACGAGCAGTACTTC. Translated, it gives CASSPGLSSYEQYF.

The table lists this clone with a count of one. The rearrangement joins TRBV2 to TRBJ1-2; the D is unclear. CDR3 size: 13 residues. V shed 2 bases and J shed 4 bases, with 8 bases lying between them. CDR1 SNHLY and CDR2 FYNNEI come from the germline V gene. CDR3 residues: CASSELSSYGYTF. In DNA, the CDR3 is TGTGCCAGCAGTGAATTGAGTTCCTATGGCTACACCTTC.

The chain employs TRBV5-1 and TRBJ2-3, with TRBD2 identical over 8 bases. After removal of 4 bases from V and 2 bases from J, the junction contained 6 bases not matched to a gene. This CDR3 contains 15 residues. CDR1 is SGHRS, CDR2 YFSETQ, per germline. The CDR3 nucleotides are TGCGCCAGCAGCCCTATAGCGGGGATCACAGATACGCAGTATTTT. Translation gives CASSPIAGITDTQYF.

This chain links TRBV4-2 with TRBJ2-1; 7 nucleotides align to TRBD2. The CDR3 totals 15 residues. J gave up 9 bases and V 0 bases, and 8 bases lay outside the gene matches. Germline V gene sequence: CDR1 LGHNA, CDR2 YNFKEQ. DNA of the CDR3: TGTGCCAGCAGCCAAGACAGGACTAGATTCGGTGAGCAGTTCTTC. This codes for CASSQDRTRFGEQFF.

This clone has a single count. The chain has TRBV5-4 and TRBJ2-7; a possible D gene is TRBD1 (5 bases). Germline V gene lookup returns CDR1 SGHNT and CDR2 YYREEE (reference sequence). Trimming pared 0 bases from V and 5 bases from J, leaving 12 bases between. The CDR3 is 14 residues long. This chain's CDR3 is CASSLVGAAHEQYF. The CDR3 DNA follows: TGTGCCAGCAGCTTGGTAGGGGCGGCCCACGAGCAGTACTTC.

The chain uses TRBV7-9 and TRBJ2-7, with D unresolved. Germline CDR1 is SEHNR and CDR2 is FQNEAQ (reference sequence). The ends were cut back, 3 bases at V and 7 bases at J, with 16 bases in the middle. The CDR3 is 14 residues long. The CDR3 nucleotides are TGTGCCAGCAGCTTTCAAGGATCGGTGGGGGAGCAGTACTTC. Amino acid sequence: CASSFQGSVGEQYF.

The chain recombines TRBV6-6 with TRBJ2-3; 10 bases line up with TRBD2. Per germline, CDR1 MNHNY and CDR2 SVGAGI (reference sequence). V gave up 7 bases and J gave up 1 base; unmatched junction bases: 5. CDR3 length: 15 residues. CDR3 nucleotide sequence: TGTGCCAGCACCCCCGGGACTAGCGGCACAGATACGCAGTATTTT. Translated: CASTPGTSGTDTQYF.

This chain links TRBV4-2 with TRBJ2-1; 11 bases map to TRBD2. Looked up from germline, CDR1 is LGHNA and CDR2 is YNFKEQ. The CDR3 spans 16 residues. J gave up 4 bases and V 2 bases, and 4 bases lay outside the gene matches. The CDR3 region has the DNA TGTGCCAGCAGCCAACCACTAGCGGGGGCGTACAATGAGCAGTTCTTC. Translation: CASSQPLAGAYNEQFF.

The chain has TRBV6-5 and TRBJ2-3; D may correspond to TRBD1 or TRBD2 (5 bases each). CDR1 MNHEY and CDR2 SVGAGI come from the germline V gene. The CDR3 totals 15 residues. The V and J ends lost 7 bases and 0 bases respectively, with 14 bases between them. The CDR3 coding sequence is TGTGCCAGCAAGGGACGGATTACTAGCACAGATACGCAGTATTTT. Translation gives CASKGRITSTDTQYF.

This clone appeared a few times. CDR3 in DNA: TGTGCCAGCAGCACCCCGGGGAATGAAAAACTGTTTTTT. Translated, it gives CASSTPGNEKLFF. J is TRBJ1-4 and V is TRBV28, with D uncertain. Germline assignment: CDR1 MDHEN and CDR2 SYDVKM. The CDR3 has 13 amino acids. The germline V and J ends were trimmed by 6 bases and 5 bases, with 10 bases remaining between them. Using reference TRBV28 and TRBJ1-4 for the parts outside the CDR3, the full variable domain is DVKVTQSSRYLVKRTGEKVFLECVQDMDHENMFWYRQDPGLGLRLIYFSYDVKMKEKGDIPEGYSVSREKKERFSLILESASTNQTSMYLCASSTPGNEKLFFGSGTQLSVL.

The genes are TRBV5-6 and TRBJ1-1, with 8 bases matching TRBD1. V lost 4 bases to trimming and J lost 4 bases; unmatched junction nucleotides: 6. The germline CDR1 and CDR2 sequences are SGHDT and YYEEEE. The CDR3 runs 14 residues. CDR3 bases: TGTGCCAGCAGCGCCGGACAGGGAGGCACTGAAGCTTTCTTT. This gives the protein CASSAGQGGTEAFF.

This rearrangement joins TRBV5-1 to TRBJ2-3, with D possibly TRBD1 on 6 matching bases. The CDR3 spans 15 residues. Germline values: CDR1 SGHRS, CDR2 YFSETQ. The V gene lost 1 base and the J gene lost 4 bases, with 13 bases spanning the gap. The chain's CDR3 is CASSLWQGKADTQYF. The CDR3 coding sequence is TGCGCCAGCAGCTTGTGGCAGGGGAAGGCAGATACGCAGTATTTT.